This TCR beta chain appears in the sequencing data of a study of CD8+CD57+ T cells in acquired aplastic anemia. Study-wide context: The DNA of sorted CD4+ and CD8+ cells averaged around 3 ug. Healthy-donor CD4+ cells averaged around 10 million reads. General study points: Significant differences in CD8+ Simpson's diversity were not observed between patients and controls.

TCR beta VDJ and CDR3 profiles were obtained from a genomic DNA template. TCRdb redid the calling of the reads with MiXCR, one entry per CDR3 protein. Of approximately 170,000 distinct CDR3 sequences listed, less than 70% were seen once; the top ten hold more than 15%. The length of the CDR3 is 14 residues. V was shortened by 1 base and J by 3 bases, with 7 bases between the two germline ends. This clonotype has ten or more counts. Its matching antigen is unknown. Sequencing was performed on sorted CD4+, CD8+, or CD8+CD57+ T cells (not recorded which) from PBMCs. The receptor comes from a human donor in good health, serving as a control. The rearrangement links TRBV12-3 or TRBV12-4 to TRBJ1-5; D is unresolved. In DNA form, the CDR3 reads TGTGCCAGCAGTTTAGTGTCATCCAATCAGCCCCAGCATTTT. Translating it yields CASSLVSSNQPQHF.